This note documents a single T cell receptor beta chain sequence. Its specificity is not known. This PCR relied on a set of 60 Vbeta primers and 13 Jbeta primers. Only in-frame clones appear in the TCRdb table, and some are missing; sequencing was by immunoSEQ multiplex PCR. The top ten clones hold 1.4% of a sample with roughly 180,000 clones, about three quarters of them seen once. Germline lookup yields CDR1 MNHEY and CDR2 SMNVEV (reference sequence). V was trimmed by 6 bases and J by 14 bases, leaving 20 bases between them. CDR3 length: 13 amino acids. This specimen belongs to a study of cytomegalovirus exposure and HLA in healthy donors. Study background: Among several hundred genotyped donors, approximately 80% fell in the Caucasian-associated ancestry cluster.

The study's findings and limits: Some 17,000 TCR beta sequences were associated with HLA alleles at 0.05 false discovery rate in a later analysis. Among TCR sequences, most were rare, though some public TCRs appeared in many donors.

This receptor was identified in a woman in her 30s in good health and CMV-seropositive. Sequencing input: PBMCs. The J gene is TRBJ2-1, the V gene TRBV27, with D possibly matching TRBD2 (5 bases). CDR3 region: CASSSGNPLGKFF. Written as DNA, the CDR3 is TGTGCCAGCAGCTCCGGGAACCCCTTGGGAAAGTTCTTC.